Listed below are T cell receptor beta chains from one sample, sequenced in a study of molecular identifiers for immune sequencing clone quantification. From the PCR reads, TCRdb called clonotypes with MiXCR, one entry per CDR3 protein. The sample has about 630,000 distinct CDR3 sequences, approximately 24% seen once. Material for sequencing was naive CD8+ T cells from blood, with Jurkat cell RNA spiked in. Receptors originate from a human donor in good health. Some libraries in this study had Jurkat cell RNA spiked in. The CDR3 runs from the conserved cysteine through the conserved F or W. The D gene is left open where the match is weak. Rows may omit the clone size; those that give it use once, few, many or a size class.

>TRBJ2-7|few|TRBV10-3|NA
CAISTSGGYEQYF
TGTGCCATCAGTACCAGCGGAGGGTACGAGCAGTACTTC
>TRBJ1-1|NA|TRBV7-9|NA
CASSLTGYEAFF
TGTGCCAGCAGCTTGACAGGCTACGAAGCTTTCTTT
>TRBJ2-7|NA|TRBV4-1|NA
CASSQGIGLSYEQYF
TGCGCCAGCAGCCAAGGGATAGGGCTCTCCTACGAGCAGTACTTC
>TRBJ1-1|few|TRBV27|NA
CASSPLHRARVGMNTEAFF
TGTGCCAGCAGTCCTTTGCACAGAGCGAGGGTAGGGATGAACACTGAAGCTTTCTTT
>TRBJ2-7|few|TRBV4-3|NA
CASSQDIFGGPSSEQYF
TGCGCCAGCAGCCAAGATATATTCGGGGGGCCGAGCAGCGAGCAGTACTTC
>TRBJ2-6|many|TRBV29-1|NA
CSARESISTGANVLTF
TGCAGCGCTCGGGAGTCTATTAGTACTGGGGCCAACGTCCTGACTTTC
>TRBJ2-3|NA|TRBV4-1|NA
CASSPVMGTDTQYF
TGCGCCAGCAGCCCGGTGATGGGGACAGATACGCAGTATTTT
>TRBJ1-1|NA|TRBV20-1|NA
CSARDQGNQYTEAFF
TGCAGTGCTAGAGATCAAGGGAACCAATACACTGAAGCTTTCTTT
>TRBJ2-3|many|TRBV20-1|NA
CSARDHRGGTDTQYF
TGCAGTGCTAGAGATCATAGGGGCGGGACAGATACGCAGTATTTT
>TRBJ1-1|many|TRBV29-1|NA
CSALTQNTEAFF
TGCAGCGCCTTAACACAGAACACTGAAGCTTTCTTT
>TRBJ2-7|many|TRBV6-5|NA
CASSYQGSEQYF
TGTGCCAGCAGTTACCAGGGTAGCGAGCAGTACTTC
>TRBJ2-7|many|TRBV14|TRBD1
CASSPGQGYLLEQYF
TGTGCCAGCAGCCCGGGACAGGGATACCTTTTGGAGCAGTACTTC
>TRBJ2-7|NA|TRBV7-9|TRBD2
CASSSTLSGTPFEQYF
TGTGCCAGCAGCTCGACCTTGAGCGGGACCCCGTTCGAGCAGTACTTC
>TRBJ2-7|many|TRBV4-1|NA
CASSPRKYYEQYF
TGCGCCAGCAGCCCCCGCAAATACTACGAGCAGTACTTC
>TRBJ1-1|many|TRBV7-6|NA
CASSLGEGRTEAFF
TGTGCCAGCAGCTTAGGTGAGGGGAGGACTGAAGCTTTCTTT
>TRBJ2-7|many|TRBV20-1|NA
CSARDMYSYEQYF
TGCAGTGCTAGAGATATGTACAGCTACGAGCAGTACTTC
>TRBJ1-4|NA|TRBV7-9|NA
CASSSALGQWDMGEEKLFF
TGTGCCAGCAGCTCAGCCCTCGGACAGTGGGATATGGGAGAGGAAAAACTGTTTTTT
>TRBJ2-1|NA|TRBV7-3|TRBD2
CAGSQLAPGGIDNEQFF
TGTGCCGGCAGCCAACTAGCTCCGGGAGGGATAGACAATGAGCAGTTCTTC
>TRBJ2-1|few|TRBV9|TRBD2
CASSVDSASGRYNEQFF
TGTGCCAGCAGCGTAGATTCGGCTAGCGGGCGTTACAATGAGCAGTTCTTC
>TRBJ2-2|NA|TRBV12-3/TRBV12-4|NA
CASSLDQAGELFF
TGTGCCAGCAGTTTAGATCAGGCCGGGGAGCTGTTTTTT
>TRBJ1-1|few|TRBV2|NA
CASSDAGSREAFF
TGTGCCAGCAGTGATGCGGGCTCGAGAGAAGCTTTCTTT
>TRBJ1-2|NA|TRBV6-5|TRBD1
CASRQDRRINYGYTF
TGTGCCAGCCGTCAGGACAGGCGAATAAACTATGGCTACACCTTC
>TRBJ2-6|many|TRBV4-1|NA
CASSQTVSGANVLTF
TGCGCCAGCAGCCAAACAGTCTCTGGGGCCAACGTCCTGACTTTC
>TRBJ2-2|few|TRBV20-1|TRBD1
CSARDSYTGELFF
TGCAGTGCTCGGGACAGCTACACCGGGGAGCTGTTTTTT
>TRBJ2-6|few|TRBV19|NA
CASSMYLSGANVLTF
TGTGCCAGTAGTATGTACCTCTCTGGGGCCAACGTCCTGACTTTC
>TRBJ2-1|NA|TRBV24-1|TRBD1
CATKDRGANEQFF
TGTGCCACAAAAGACAGGGGCGCGAATGAGCAGTTCTTC
>TRBJ2-2|many|TRBV6-6|NA
CASGYTGELFF
TGTGCCAGCGGCTACACCGGGGAGCTGTTTTTT
>TRBJ1-6|NA|TRBV27|TRBD1
CASSLSRTGYNSPLHF
TGTGCCAGCAGTTTATCGAGGACAGGGTATAATTCACCCCTCCACTTT
>TRBJ2-7|few|TRBV20-1|TRBD2
CSARVGGSSSYEQYF
TGCAGTGCTAGAGTCGGCGGGAGTAGCTCCTACGAGCAGTACTTC
>TRBJ2-1|NA|TRBV7-2|TRBD2
CASSPDGRGPPYNEQFF
TGTGCCAGCAGCCCCGACGGGAGGGGTCCCCCCTACAATGAGCAGTTCTTC
>TRBJ2-7|NA|TRBV30|NA
CAWSNRGHEQYF
TGTGCCTGGAGTAATCGGGGCCACGAGCAGTACTTC
>TRBJ2-3|few|TRBV10-3|TRBD2
CAISSGLAGHTDTQYF
TGTGCCATCAGCTCAGGACTAGCGGGGCACACAGATACGCAGTATTTT
>TRBJ2-7|few|TRBV3-1|NA
CASSPVPRYSYEQYF
TGTGCCAGCAGCCCGGTCCCCCGATACTCCTACGAGCAGTACTTC
>TRBJ2-3|many|TRBV2|TRBD2
CASSEGTSGTDTQYF
TGTGCCAGCAGTGAAGGGACTAGCGGCACAGATACGCAGTATTTT
>TRBJ2-7|few|TRBV7-9|NA
CASSYGGRLYEQYF
TGTGCCAGCAGCTATGGGGGTCGGTTGTACGAGCAGTACTTC
>TRBJ2-4|few|TRBV28|NA
CASSLRGSNIQYF
TGTGCCAGCAGTTTGCGGGGATCAAACATTCAGTACTTC
>TRBJ2-1|few|TRBV7-9|NA
CASSLVSSSYNEQFF
TGTGCCAGCAGCTTAGTCAGTTCTTCCTACAATGAGCAGTTCTTC
>TRBJ1-2|few|TRBV7-9|TRBD1
CASSSGDSFNYGYTF
TGTGCCAGCAGCTCAGGGGACAGCTTCAACTATGGCTACACCTTC
>TRBJ2-3|NA|TRBV20-1|TRBD2
CSARTSGTSTDTQYF
TGCAGTGCAAGGACTAGCGGGACTAGCACAGATACGCAGTATTTT
>TRBJ2-1|many|TRBV11-2|NA
CASSLGGGGLDEQFF
TGTGCCAGCAGCTTAGGTGGGGGGGGCCTGGATGAGCAGTTCTTC
>TRBJ2-1|NA|TRBV11-2|TRBD2
CASSIDPSGNNEQFF
TGTGCCAGCAGCATAGATCCTAGCGGGAACAATGAGCAGTTCTTC
>TRBJ2-2|NA|TRBV7-6|TRBD2
CASSPLPSGDTGELLF
TGTGCCAGCAGCCCACTTCCTAGCGGAGACACCGGGGAGCTGCTTTTT
>TRBJ2-7|many|TRBV19|TRBD1
CASSIGQGREQYF
TGTGCCAGTAGTATCGGACAGGGACGCGAGCAGTACTTC
>TRBJ1-1|many|TRBV20-1|NA
CSARPYGGPEAFF
TGCAGTGCTAGGCCCTACGGGGGCCCTGAAGCTTTCTTT
>TRBJ1-3|many|TRBV7-9|TRBD1
CASSPIMGQLVNTIYF
TGTGCCAGCAGCCCGATCATGGGACAGCTTGTAAACACCATATATTTT
>TRBJ2-7|few|TRBV28|NA
CASSFGPFYEQYF
TGTGCCAGCAGTTTCGGCCCTTTCTACGAGCAGTACTTC
>TRBJ2-3|few|TRBV9|NA
CASSVTTGRRESTDTQYF
TGTGCCAGCAGCGTAACTACAGGACGCCGGGAGAGCACAGATACGCAGTATTTT
>TRBJ2-7|many|TRBV9|NA
CASSVGSATYEQYF
TGTGCCAGCAGCGTAGGTAGCGCCACCTACGAGCAGTACTTC
>TRBJ2-1|few|TRBV7-3|TRBD2
CASSYGLAGGDEQFF
TGTGCCAGCAGCTACGGACTAGCGGGAGGGGATGAGCAGTTCTTC
>TRBJ2-3|NA|TRBV30|NA
CAWSNGTFWGGEVTQNF
TGTGCCTGGAGTAACGGGACCTTCTGGGGCGGTGAAGTCACGCAGAATTTT
>TRBJ1-3|few|TRBV21-1|NA
CASSKDRPFSGNTIYF
TGTGCCAGCAGCAAAGATAGGCCCTTCTCTGGAAACACCATATATTTT
>TRBJ1-5|NA|TRBV28|NA
CASSFSLGSQPQHF
TGTGCCAGCAGTTTCTCTTTGGGTAGTCAGCCCCAGCATTTT